This T cell receptor (beta chain) was sequenced during a study of early T cells in non-severe SARS-CoV-2 infection. General study findings and limits: In VDJdb matching, anti-spike CD8 responses were favored while private and CD4 specificities went missing.

Deletions cut 4 bases from V and 5 bases from J, with 12 bases between. Germline V CDR1 and CDR2: SGDLS, YYNGEE. The CDR3 sequence is 13 residues long. The library protocol tagged individual cDNA molecules with unique molecular identifiers. TCRdb analysed the 5' RACE reads with MiXCR anew, one entry per CDR3 protein. The sample lists 85,000 to 90,000 distinct CDR3 sequences, 12% to 15% seen once, with roughly 6.5% in the top ten. This clonotype turned up a few times. Its antigen is currently unknown. This clonotype was sampled from an adult who was a healthcare worker with PCR-confirmed SARS-CoV-2 infection or an uninfected control (not recorded which). V and J are TRBV9 and TRBJ1-1, with D perhaps matching TRBD1 (6 bases). The sample taken for sequencing was whole blood. CDR3 region: CASSPRGGTEAFF. Here the CDR3 DNA reads TGTGCCAGCAGCCCCAGAGGGGGAACTGAAGCTTTCTTT.